This T cell receptor (beta chain) was sequenced during a study of cytomegalovirus exposure and HLA in healthy donors. Study-level findings and limits: For cytomegalovirus status, the classifier reportedly gave diagnoses with high specificity and sensitivity.

The CDR3 runs to 16 residues. Germline V gene sequence: CDR1 SEHNR, CDR2 FQNEAQ (reference sequence). V dropped 0 bases and J dropped 7; count of bases not matched to a gene: 6. The PCR ran on 60 Vbeta and 13 Jbeta primers. The data were produced by immunoSEQ multiplex PCR, yet TCRdb's version contains in-frame clones alone and is incomplete. The table includes approximately 150,000 clones, 72% detected once. The study sampled nominally healthy donors, though unrecorded immune exposures were likely. Turning to this clone: Antigen unknown.

The sequencing input was PBMCs. The rearrangement joins TRBV7-9 to TRBJ1-1; 12 bases align to TRBD1. This sequence was found in a human donor in good health. CDR3 amino acids: CASSLATGTGGLEAFF. CDR3 DNA: TGTGCCAGCAGCTTAGCCACCGGGACAGGGGGCCTTGAAGCTTTCTTT.